Listed below are T cell receptor beta chains from one sample, sequenced in a study of blood T cells in healthy people across ages. MiXCR, applied by TCRdb to the 5' RACE reads, yields one record per CDR3 protein. The sample lists about 560,000 distinct CDR3 sequences, about 25% occurring once. In addition, the sample was reused for a study of T cells of mothers and their children.

The material sequenced was blood. The receptors were gathered from a boy between 2 and 15 years old in good health. Each CDR3 is given with its conserved first and last residue. A D gene is named only where the DNA matches it firmly. Only part of the rows carry a size: once, few, many, or a class if the clone is expanded.

abundance,v_gene,d_gene,j_gene,CDR3nt,CDR3aa
-,TRBV18,-,TRBJ2-7,TGTGCCAGCTCACCGTCCCGGGACGGTTCCTACGAGCAGTACTTC,CASSPSRDGSYEQYF
-,TRBV7-2,-,TRBJ2-1,TGTGCCAGCAGCTACCCTTTAGAGGGAGACTCCTACAATGAGCAGTTCTTC,CASSYPLEGDSYNEQFF
many,TRBV12-3/TRBV12-4,TRBD2,TRBJ2-1,TGTGCCAGCAGTTTCACTAGCGGGAGCAGGAATGAGCAGTTCTTC,CASSFTSGSRNEQFF
-,TRBV7-8,-,TRBJ1-1,TGTGCCAGCAGCTTGGCGGGCAGGGATTTAACTGAAGCTTTCTTT,CASSLAGRDLTEAFF
-,TRBV20-1,-,TRBJ1-2,TGCAGTGCTAGGTGGCAGGCCACTAACTATGGCTACACCTTC,CSARWQATNYGYTF
-,TRBV20-1,TRBD2,TRBJ2-1,TGCAGTGCTAGAGGCAGTGCGGGGGATCTCGATGAGCAGTTCTTC,CSARGSAGDLDEQFF
-,TRBV9,-,TRBJ2-5,TGTGCCAGCAGCGTAGCCCCCCAGGCCATCCAAGAGACCCAGTACTTC,CASSVAPQAIQETQYF
few,TRBV29-1,TRBD2,TRBJ2-3,TGCAGCCTAGCGGGAGGGCCTAGTGGCACAGATACGCAGTATTTT,CSLAGGPSGTDTQYF
-,TRBV27,-,TRBJ2-2,TGTGCCAGCAGTTTATATCCGGGAGCTTCCACCGGGGAGCTGTTTTTT,CASSLYPGASTGELFF
-,TRBV7-2,-,TRBJ2-2,TGTGCCAGCAGGTTTCTAGATCCCGGGGAGCTGTTTTTT,CASRFLDPGELFF
few,TRBV10-3,TRBD2,TRBJ2-1,TGTGCCATCAGTGATAATTTAGCGGGGGCGATACAGTTCTTC,CAISDNLAGAIQFF
-,TRBV4-1,TRBD1,TRBJ2-5,TGCGCCAGCAGCCAAGATAGGGGGCTCCCCGGGACCCAGTACTTC,CASSQDRGLPGTQYF
few,TRBV5-1,-,TRBJ2-5,TGCGCCAGCAGGTACGGTGGGAGACAAGAGACCCAGTACTTC,CASRYGGRQETQYF
few,TRBV5-1,-,TRBJ2-5,TGCGCCAGCAGCTTTCAACTGGCAGAAGAGACCCAGTACTTC,CASSFQLAEETQYF
-,TRBV7-9,-,TRBJ1-1,TGTGCCAGCAGCTTAGTTCTGGGAGGCGATGAAGCTTTCTTT,CASSLVLGGDEAFF
-,TRBV5-5,-,TRBJ2-7,TGTGCCAGCAGCTCCCACGGGCCGTTCGAGCAGTACTTC,CASSSHGPFEQYF
few,TRBV29-1,-,TRBJ2-7,TGCAGCGTTGTGACTAACTACGAGCAGTACTTC,CSVVTNYEQYF
once,TRBV29-1,TRBD2,TRBJ2-1,TGCAGCTCCAGAACTCGACTAGCGGGATACAATGAGCAGTTCTTC,CSSRTRLAGYNEQFF
few,TRBV5-6,TRBD1,TRBJ2-5,TGTGCCAGCAGCACCCGGACAGGGGTAGAGACCCAGTACTTC,CASSTRTGVETQYF
-,TRBV27,-,TRBJ2-1,TGTGCCAGCAGTTTATCGAGCGTTTCAGGCTACAATGAGCAGTTCTTC,CASSLSSVSGYNEQFF
-,TRBV29-1,-,TRBJ1-1,TGCAGCGTTGAGGGGGCTGCTGAAGCTTTCTTT,CSVEGAAEAFF
-,TRBV4-3,-,TRBJ2-5,TGCGCCAGCAGCCAAGATACTCAGGGGGGGGAGACCCAGTACTTC,CASSQDTQGGETQYF
-,TRBV3-1,TRBD1,TRBJ1-2,TGTGCCAGCAGCCAAGATCCAGGGGGCGTCAATGGCTACACCTTC,CASSQDPGGVNGYTF
-,TRBV20-1,TRBD1,TRBJ1-5,TGCAGTGCTGAGGGCCAACAGGGGGCGTGGGGTCAGCCCCAGCATTTT,CSAEGQQGAWGQPQHF
few,TRBV24-1,TRBD2,TRBJ2-5,TGTGCCACCAGTGATCAGGGACTAGCGGGACCACCTAAAGAGACCCAGTACTTC,CATSDQGLAGPPKETQYF
few,TRBV6-6,TRBD1,TRBJ2-1,TGTGCCAGCAGTTCCACCGGGACAGGGACATACAATGAGCAGTTCTTC,CASSSTGTGTYNEQFF
few,TRBV7-9,-,TRBJ2-5,TGTGCCAGCAGCGACTGGACGACAGGCCTACAAGAGACCCAGTACTTC,CASSDWTTGLQETQYF
-,TRBV7-9,-,TRBJ2-4,TGTGCCAGCAGCGATGTCGAGACCAAAAACATTCAGTACTTC,CASSDVETKNIQYF
-,TRBV7-2,-,TRBJ2-5,TGTGCCAGCACCATCACTTACCAAGAGACCCAGTACTTC,CASTITYQETQYF
few,TRBV9,-,TRBJ2-7,TGTGCCAGCAGCGTAGTATCCAGCGAGTTGAACGAGCAGTACTTC,CASSVVSSELNEQYF
few,TRBV5-5,-,TRBJ2-1,TGTGCCAGCAGCAGGGTCGACAGTTGGGGCTACAATGAGCAGTTCTTC,CASSRVDSWGYNEQFF
few,TRBV6-1,TRBD2,TRBJ2-2,TGTGCCAGCAGTGGACTAGCGGGAGGGGTCACCGGGGAGCTGTTTTTT,CASSGLAGGVTGELFF
few,TRBV6-5,-,TRBJ1-1,TGTGCCAGCAGTTACTTGGGAGGTGGGCCTGAAGCTTTCTTT,CASSYLGGGPEAFF
few,TRBV5-1,TRBD1,TRBJ2-5,TGCGCCAGCAGCTCTACAGGGGGCAGTGAGACCCAGTACTTC,CASSSTGGSETQYF
-,TRBV7-2,-,TRBJ1-5,TGTGCCAGCAGCTCAGGACGGAGAGAGGGCCCTCAGCCCCAGCATTTT,CASSSGRREGPQPQHF
-,TRBV6-1,TRBD2,TRBJ2-3,TGTGCCAGCAGTGGGTTTACTAGCGGGAGGGCCCACGCAGATACGCAGTATTTT,CASSGFTSGRAHADTQYF
few,TRBV29-1,-,TRBJ2-1,TGCAGCGTTGAGGCAGACCAGCGGGACAATGAGCAGTTCTTC,CSVEADQRDNEQFF
-,TRBV5-1,TRBD1,TRBJ2-7,TGCGCCAGCAGCGCCGGACAGGGAAGGCCTAATGGGCAGTACTTC,CASSAGQGRPNGQYF
-,TRBV12-5,-,TRBJ2-1,TGTGCTAGTGGTTTGGTAAGGGGGGCTACCCACAATGAGCAGTTCTTC,CASGLVRGATHNEQFF
-,TRBV5-3,-,TRBJ1-5,TGTGCCAGAAGAAAGCCGGGACAGCCCCAGCATTTT,CARRKPGQPQHF
once,TRBV30,-,TRBJ2-1,TGTGCCTGGAGTGTACGGGCAGACAATGAGCAGTTCTTC,CAWSVRADNEQFF
few,TRBV5-1,-,TRBJ1-1,TGCGCCAGCAGCGCCGACAGTGAAGCTTTCTTT,CASSADSEAFF
few,TRBV30,-,TRBJ1-1,TGTGCCTGGACCGGGGGGGGCAATCGAGCTTTCTTT,CAWTGGGNRAFF
few,TRBV5-1,-,TRBJ2-7,TGCGCCAGCAGCTTTGGGGGACCCCGGAGTCACGAGCAGTACTTC,CASSFGGPRSHEQYF
few,TRBV14,-,TRBJ2-3,TGTGCCAGCAGCCCTGAGCGTAGAGATACGCAGTATTTT,CASSPERRDTQYF
few,TRBV20-1,-,TRBJ1-1,TGCAGTGCTAGACTACTGGAGGGCAGGGCGGAGGCTTTCTTT,CSARLLEGRAEAFF
few,TRBV14,-,TRBJ2-5,TGTGCCAGCAGCCAAAACCTCCTTGGTGAGACCCAGTACTTC,CASSQNLLGETQYF
-,TRBV10-3,TRBD2,TRBJ2-7,TGTGCCATCAGTGATCCGGGACTAGCGTTCGAGCAGTACTTC,CAISDPGLAFEQYF
few,TRBV30,TRBD2,TRBJ2-1,TGTGCCTCCTTAGCGGGAGCTGAAAATGAGCAGTTCTTC,CASLAGAENEQFF
-,TRBV27,TRBD1,TRBJ2-3,TGTGCCACCAAAAAGGGCCAGGGGGCCGCAGATACGCAGTATTTT,CATKKGQGAADTQYF
-,TRBV5-4,TRBD2,TRBJ2-5,TGTGCCAGCAGCTTTCTAGCGGGGGGGCACGAGACCCAGTACTTC,CASSFLAGGHETQYF
few,TRBV27,-,TRBJ2-6,TGTGCCAGCAGTCAGGTTTTCTCTGGGGCCAACGTCCTGACTTTC,CASSQVFSGANVLTF
-,TRBV7-2,-,TRBJ2-3,TGTGCCAGCAGCTTTGGGTCTAGCACAGATACGCAGTATTTT,CASSFGSSTDTQYF
-,TRBV6-6,-,TRBJ1-4,TGTGCCAGCAGGCCCGGGGGAACTAATGAAAAACTGTTTTTT,CASRPGGTNEKLFF
-,TRBV29-1,-,TRBJ2-1,TGCAGCGCCATAGCGGTAGACGCGAATGAGCAGTTCTTC,CSAIAVDANEQFF
-,TRBV12-3/TRBV12-4,-,TRBJ2-7,TGTGCCAGCAGTTTTGGCATCCCCGAGCAGTACTTC,CASSFGIPEQYF
once,TRBV9,-,TRBJ1-4,TGTGCCAGCAGCGTAGGAAACAGGGAGGCTGAAAAACTGTTTTTT,CASSVGNREAEKLFF
-,TRBV29-1,-,TRBJ1-1,TGCAGTACCCTGACCCTAATGAACACTGAAGCTTTCTTT,CSTLTLMNTEAFF
few,TRBV7-2,-,TRBJ2-7,TGTGCCAGCAGCTTCAAGACTACCTCGTCCGCCTACGAGCAGTACTTC,CASSFKTTSSAYEQYF
few,TRBV24-1,-,TRBJ1-2,TGTGCCACCAGTGCCAGGGCTAACTATGGCTACACCTTC,CATSARANYGYTF